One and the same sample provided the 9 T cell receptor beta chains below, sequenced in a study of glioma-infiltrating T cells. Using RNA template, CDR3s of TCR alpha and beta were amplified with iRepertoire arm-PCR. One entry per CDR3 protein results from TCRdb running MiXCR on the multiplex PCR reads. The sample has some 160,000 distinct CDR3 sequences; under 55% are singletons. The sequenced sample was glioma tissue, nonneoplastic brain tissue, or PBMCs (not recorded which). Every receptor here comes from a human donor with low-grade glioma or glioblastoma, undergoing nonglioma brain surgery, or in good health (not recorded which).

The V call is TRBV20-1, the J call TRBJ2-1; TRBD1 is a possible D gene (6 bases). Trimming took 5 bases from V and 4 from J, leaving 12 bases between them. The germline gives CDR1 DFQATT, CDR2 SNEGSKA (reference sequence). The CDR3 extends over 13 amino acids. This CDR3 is CSAVRGFYNEQFF. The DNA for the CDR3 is TGCAGTGCTGTCAGGGGTTTTTACAATGAGCAGTTCTTC.

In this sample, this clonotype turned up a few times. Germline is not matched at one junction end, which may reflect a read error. As DNA, the CDR3 is TGTGCCAGCAGTTTAATGGTAACCGGGGAGACCAAGTACTTC. It is translated as CASSLMVTGETKYF. J is TRBJ2-5 and V is TRBV28, with TRBD2 as a possible D gene (5 bases). Germline CDR1 MDHEN, CDR2 SYDVKM. The CDR3 runs to 14 residues.

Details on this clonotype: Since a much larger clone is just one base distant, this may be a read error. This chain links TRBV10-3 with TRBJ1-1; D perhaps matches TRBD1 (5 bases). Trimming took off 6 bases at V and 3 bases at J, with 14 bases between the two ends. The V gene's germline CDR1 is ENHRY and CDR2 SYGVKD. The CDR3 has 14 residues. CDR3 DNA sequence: TGTGCCATCAGGGACACAGTGTCGTACACTGAAGCTTTCTTT. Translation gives CAIRDTVSYTEAFF.

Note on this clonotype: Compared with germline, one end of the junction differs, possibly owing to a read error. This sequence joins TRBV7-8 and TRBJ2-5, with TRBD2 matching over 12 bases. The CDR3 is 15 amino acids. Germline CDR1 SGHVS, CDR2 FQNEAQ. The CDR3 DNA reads TGTGCCAGCAGCTTTGGACTAGCGGGGCAAGAGACCCAATACTTC. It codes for CASSFGLAGQETQYF.

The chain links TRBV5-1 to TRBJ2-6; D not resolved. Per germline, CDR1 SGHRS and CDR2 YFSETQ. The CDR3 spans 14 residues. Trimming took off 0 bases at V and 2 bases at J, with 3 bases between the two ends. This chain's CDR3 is CASSLGTGANVLTF. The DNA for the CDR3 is TGCGCCAGCAGCTTGGGGACTGGGGCCAACGTCCTGACTTTC.

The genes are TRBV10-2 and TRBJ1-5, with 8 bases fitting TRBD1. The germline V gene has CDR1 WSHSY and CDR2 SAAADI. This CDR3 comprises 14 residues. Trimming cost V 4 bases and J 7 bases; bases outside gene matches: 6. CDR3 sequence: CASSGGDRWQPQHF. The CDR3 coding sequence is TGCGCCAGCAGTGGAGGGGACAGGTGGCAGCCCCAGCATTTT.

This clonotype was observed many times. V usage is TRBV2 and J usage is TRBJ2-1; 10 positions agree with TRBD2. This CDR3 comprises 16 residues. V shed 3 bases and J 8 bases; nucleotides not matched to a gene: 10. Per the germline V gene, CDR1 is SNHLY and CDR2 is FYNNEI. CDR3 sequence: CASSELAGGFTDEQFF. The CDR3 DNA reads TGTGCCAGCAGTGAGTTAGCGGGAGGTTTCACGGATGAGCAGTTCTTC.

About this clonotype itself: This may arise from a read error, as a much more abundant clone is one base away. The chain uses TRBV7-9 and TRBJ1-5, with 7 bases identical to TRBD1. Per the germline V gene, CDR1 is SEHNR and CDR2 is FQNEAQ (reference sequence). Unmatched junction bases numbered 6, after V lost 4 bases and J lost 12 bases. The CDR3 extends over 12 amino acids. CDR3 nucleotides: TGTGCCAGCAGCTGGGACAGAAACAACCAGCATTTT. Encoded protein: CASSWDRNNQHF.

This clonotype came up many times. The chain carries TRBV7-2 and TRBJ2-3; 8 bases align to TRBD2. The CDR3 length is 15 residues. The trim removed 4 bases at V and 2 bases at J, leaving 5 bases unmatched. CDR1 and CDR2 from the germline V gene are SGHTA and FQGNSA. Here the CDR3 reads CASSWRAGDTDTQYF. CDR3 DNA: TGTGCCAGCAGCTGGAGAGCGGGGGACACAGATACGCAGTATTTT.